This passage covers 25 T cell receptor beta chains from one sample sequenced in a study of regulatory T cells in long-lasting Graves disease. Arm-PCR of CDR3 regions with iRepertoire HTBI primers generated TCR beta libraries. TCRdb itself ran the multiplex PCR reads through MiXCR, one entry per CDR3 protein. The sample records about 560,000 distinct CDR3 sequences, 16% being singletons. Stated time point: newly diagnosed GD, antithyroid drugs for less than 3 months. Isolated PBMC RNA provided the starting material for the TCR library. This sample was shared with a second study, whose subject was T cells in Graves' hyperthyroidism and ophthalmopathy.

This specimen consisted of peripheral blood mononuclear cells (PBMCs), obtained at new diagnosis, from a patient treated with antithyroid drugs. These receptors were obtained from a man in his late teens or twenties with Graves disease.

This clonotype was found many times. The gene calls are TRBV5-1 and TRBJ2-1; possibly TRBD1 for D (6 bases). V gave up 4 bases and J gave up 0 bases, with 14 bases separating them. The length of the CDR3 is 16 residues. Germline lookup yields CDR1 SGHRS and CDR2 YFSETQ. This CDR3 reads CASSQQGTRSYNEQFF. In nucleotides, the CDR3 is TGCGCCAGCAGCCAACAGGGAACCCGCTCCTACAATGAGCAGTTCTTC.

This clonotype was observed many times. The chain has TRBV7-3 and TRBJ2-7; 7 bases align to TRBD2. The V and J ends lost 8 bases and 5 bases, in that order; junction bases with no gene match: 15. The CDR3 has 15 residues. Germline values: CDR1 SGHTA, CDR2 FQGTGA. CDR3 bases: TGTGCCAGCCTCCAGCGGGGACTTAGGGCCCACGAGCAGTACTTC. It yields the protein CASLQRGLRAHEQYF.

This clonotype was seen a few times. This may arise from a read error, as a much more abundant clone is one base away. The chain couples TRBV30 to TRBJ2-1, with D perhaps TRBD2 (6 bases). CDR1 is GTSNPN, CDR2 SVGIG, per germline (reference sequence). The CDR3 has 14 residues. The V and J ends lost 4 bases and 0 bases respectively, with 10 bases between them. CDR3 DNA sequence: TGTGCCTGGACCGGGAGCCCCTCCTACAATGAGCAGTTCTTC. Its protein product is CAWTGSPSYNEQFF. Variable domain in full (rest from reference TRBV30 and TRBJ2-1): SQTIHQWPATLVQPVGSPLSLECTVEGTSNPNLYWYRQAAGRGLQLLFYSVGIGQISSEVPQNLSASRPQDRQFILSSKKLLLSDSGFYLCAWTGSPSYNEQFFGPGTRLTVL.

This chain uses TRBV7-9 with TRBJ1-1; D is possibly TRBD1 (5 bases). This CDR3 is built from 16 residues. V was shortened by 5 bases and J by 0 bases, with 16 bases between the two germline ends. Looked up from germline, CDR1 is SEHNR and CDR2 is FQNEAQ (reference sequence). DNA for the CDR3: TGTGCCAGCAGCATCTCAGGTGGGGGGGTGAACACTGAAGCTTTCTTT. Encoded protein: CASSISGGGVNTEAFF.

This rearrangement joins TRBV7-9 to TRBJ1-1; D may be TRBD1 (5 bases). The V end was cut by 2 bases, the J end by 2 bases, with 12 bases between. The CDR3 is made up of 15 amino acids. Looked up from germline, CDR1 is SEHNR and CDR2 is FQNEAQ (reference sequence). The DNA of the CDR3 is TGTGCCAGCAGCTTACACGGAGGGGCTAACACTGAAGCTTTCTTT. This codes for CASSLHGGANTEAFF.

This clonotype was counted many times. The genes are TRBV18 and TRBJ1-2; 8 bases fit TRBD1. Per the germline V gene, CDR1 is KGHSH and CDR2 is LQKENI. Germline trimming cut 6 bases from V and 8 bases from J; bases unmatched to any gene: 14. This CDR3 is built from 15 residues. DNA of the CDR3: TGTGCCAGCTCCCGGGACAGGTCATATACAGAAGGCTACACCTTC. Translating it yields CASSRDRSYTEGYTF.

The chain is built from TRBV4-2 and TRBJ2-3; 8 nucleotides align to TRBD1. This CDR3 has 15 amino acids. Looked up from germline, CDR1 is LGHNA and CDR2 is YNFKEQ. Unmatched junction bases numbered 4, after V lost 3 bases and J lost 2 bases. The CDR3 region has the DNA TGTGCCAGCAGCCACGGACAGGGACTCACAGATACGCAGTATTTT. Protein product: CASSHGQGLTDTQYF.

There are many counts of this clonotype. The chain uses TRBV2 and TRBJ1-2, with D possibly matching TRBD1 (6 bases). The V end lost 5 bases, the J end lost 1 base, and 11 bases lay between the germline ends. CDR1 is SNHLY and CDR2 is FYNNEI in the germline V gene. This CDR3 spans 14 amino acids. The chain's CDR3 is CASSSWTDNYGYTF. The CDR3 nucleotides read TGTGCCAGCAGTTCTTGGACAGATAACTATGGCTACACCTTC.

The table lists this clonotype with many counts. The gene calls are TRBV11-1 and TRBJ2-5; possibly TRBD2 for D (6 bases). Trimming removed 5 bases at V and 4 bases at J, with 17 bases between. Germline V gene lookup returns CDR1 SGHAT and CDR2 FQDESV (reference sequence). The CDR3 sequence is 15 residues long. The DNA for the CDR3 is TGTGCCAGCAGCAAAATCTTCATGGGAGGAGAGACCCAGTACTTC. Its translation is CASSKIFMGGETQYF.

Worth noting for this clonotype: Relative to the germline gene, one junction end is altered; a read error may explain this. The chain combines TRBV12-3 or TRBV12-4 with TRBJ1-4; TRBD1 aligns across 7 bases. The CDR3 has 17 amino acids. The CDR3 DNA reads as TGTGCCAGCAGTTTATTGGGACAGATTGCAACTAATGGAAAACTGTTTTTT. Its protein is CASSLLGQIATNGKLFF.

This chain joins TRBV19 and TRBJ2-3, with D possibly matching TRBD2 (6 bases). Germline-derived CDR1 and CDR2 are LNHDA and SQIVND (reference sequence). The CDR3 consists of 14 residues. V was shortened by 4 bases and J by 2 bases, with 10 bases between the two germline ends. Here the CDR3 reads CASSRGDATDTQYF. The CDR3 nucleotides are TGTGCCAGTAGTAGGGGGGACGCCACAGATACGCAGTATTTT. Combining the CDR3 with reference TRBV19 and TRBJ2-3 gives the whole variable domain DGGITQSPKYLFRKEGQNVTLSCEQNLNHDAMYWYRQDPGQGLRLIYYSQIVNDFQKGDIAEGYSVSREKKESFPLTVTSAQKNPTAFYLCASSRGDATDTQYFGPGTRLTVL.

The table lists this clonotype with a few counts. The V call is TRBV18, the J call TRBJ1-5; tentative D call: TRBD1 (6 bases). V gave up 4 bases and J gave up 3 bases, with 13 bases separating them. Germline CDR1 reads KGHSH; CDR2 reads LQKENI. The CDR3 length is 15 residues. The CDR3 loop is CASSRTAGVNQPQHF. The CDR3 nucleotides are TGTGCCAGCTCACGCACCGCAGGGGTCAATCAGCCCCAGCATTTT.

The chain recombines TRBV28 with TRBJ2-1, with a weak D call TRBD2 (6 bases). With 4 bases removed from V and 4 bases from J, the gap between germline ends came to 17 bases. The CDR3 totals 16 residues. The germline V gene encodes CDR1 MDHEN and CDR2 SYDVKM. In nucleotides, the CDR3 is TGTGCCAGCAGTTCCCTCGGGGGTGCCTCTTACAATGAGCAGTTCTTC. Translation: CASSSLGGASYNEQFF.

This clonotype was observed a handful of times. The V call is TRBV5-1, the J call TRBJ2-1, with 13 bases matching TRBD2. This CDR3 has 17 residues. The germline CDR1 and CDR2 sequences are SGHRS and YFSETQ. V shed 4 bases and J 6 bases; nucleotides not matched to a gene: 10. The CDR3 DNA reads TGCGCCAGCAGCGGGCGGGGACTAGCGGGATTCGGCAATGAGCAGTTCTTC. Protein: CASSGRGLAGFGNEQFF.

At least ten counts were recorded for this clonotype. The rearrangement links TRBV2 to TRBJ2-1, with a weak D call TRBD2 (5 bases). In germline, CDR1 is SNHLY, CDR2 FYNNEI. V was clipped by 5 bases and J by 5 bases, with 13 bases between them. The CDR3 runs 14 residues. CDR3 in amino acids: CASSLVGADNEQFF. The CDR3 coding sequence is TGTGCCAGCAGTTTGGTGGGAGCGGACAATGAGCAGTTCTTC.

A few counts support this clonotype. V and J are TRBV29-1 and TRBJ2-2; 16 bases match TRBD2. Germline CDR1 and CDR2: SQVTM and ANQGSEA. This CDR3 has 16 residues. The junction had 5 bases not matched to a gene; V was cut back by 7 bases and J by 3 bases. CDR3 sequence (DNA): TGCAGCGCCCGGGGACTAGCGGGAGGGCACACCGGGGAGCTGTTTTTT. Protein sequence: CSARGLAGGHTGELFF.

This clonotype has just a few counts. The rearrangement joins TRBV6-1 to TRBJ2-1; 7 positions match TRBD2. Germline assignment: CDR1 MNHNS and CDR2 SASEGT. V gave up 6 bases and J gave up 0 bases; unmatched junction bases: 5. This CDR3 spans 15 amino acids. This chain's CDR3 is CASSSLANSYNEQFF. The CDR3 DNA sequence: TGTGCCAGCAGCTCACTAGCGAACTCCTACAATGAGCAGTTCTTC.

The table lists this clonotype with many counts. V is TRBV3-1 and J is TRBJ1-1; no reliable D call. The CDR3 is 15 residues long. Germline CDR1 is LGHDT and CDR2 is YNNKEL (reference sequence). The germline V and J ends were trimmed by 0 bases and 2 bases, with 10 bases remaining between them. The CDR3 here is CASSQEAGVNTEAFF. The CDR3 DNA is TGTGCCAGCAGCCAAGAGGCAGGAGTCAACACTGAAGCTTTCTTT. The variable domain in full, completed from reference TRBV3-1 and TRBJ1-1, reads DTAVSQTPKYLVTQMGNDKSIKCEQNLGHDTMYWYKQDSKKFLKIMFSYNNKELIINETVPNRFSPKSPDKAHLNLHINSLELGDSAVYFCASSQEAGVNTEAFFGQGTRLTVV.

The chain joins TRBV6-9 to TRBJ2-1; D could derive from TRBD1 or TRBD2 (5 bases each). Germline V gene data show CDR1 as MNHGY and CDR2 as SVAAGI. V gave up 3 bases and J gave up 6 bases, with 18 bases separating them. This CDR3 region has 16 residues. The CDR3 protein is CASSYGETYGGNEQFF. The CDR3, as DNA: TGTGCCAGCAGTTACGGGGAAACCTATGGGGGCAATGAGCAGTTCTTC.

For this clonotype: This may be a read error: a much more frequent sequence differs by one nucleotide. The chain carries TRBV7-2 and TRBJ2-3; D gene ambiguous. The J call may be wrong; the DNA end is better matched by TRBJ2-7. CDR3 length: 13 amino acids. CDR1 is SGHTA and CDR2 is FQGNSA in the germline V gene. CDR3 in DNA: TGTGCCAGCAGCTTAGCGCGATCCGGTGCACAGTACTTC. It encodes CASSLARSGAQYF.

This sequence joins TRBV19 and TRBJ2-7, with D uncertain. CDR3 length: 14 amino acids. V was trimmed by 6 bases and J by 5 bases, leaving 17 bases between them. Germline V gene data show CDR1 as LNHDA and CDR2 as SQIVND (reference sequence). As DNA, the CDR3 is TGTGCCAGTAGCCGTATGACCGGAGCCGACGAGCAGTACTTC. Translation gives CASSRMTGADEQYF.

The chain has TRBV10-3 and TRBJ2-1; D might be TRBD2 (7 bases). CDR3 length: 15 residues. With 10 bases removed from V and 0 bases from J, the gap between germline ends came to 16 bases. Per germline, CDR1 ENHRY and CDR2 SYGVKD. CDR3 in amino acids: CATARGADSYNEQFF. The CDR3 DNA sequence: TGTGCCACGGCACGGGGGGCAGACTCCTACAATGAGCAGTTCTTC.

This clonotype was counted ten times or more. The chain has TRBV6-1 and TRBJ2-3, with a possible D match to TRBD1 (5 bases). The V end lost 5 bases, the J end lost 2 bases, and 11 bases lay between the germline ends. Germline V gene lookup returns CDR1 MNHNS and CDR2 SASEGT. The CDR3 is made up of 14 amino acids. Written as DNA, the CDR3 is TGTGCCAGCAGTCAAGACAGAGCCACAGATACGCAGTATTTT. This sequence encodes CASSQDRATDTQYF.

The chain uses TRBV2 and TRBJ2-7, with D tentatively TRBD1 (5 bases). The CDR3 loop spans 15 amino acids. The germline gives CDR1 SNHLY, CDR2 FYNNEI. Between the trimmed V and J ends, which lost 0 bases and 2 bases, there was a span of 11 bases. In DNA form, the CDR3 reads TGTGCCAGCAGTGAAGCAGGGGCAGGGACCTACGAGCAGTACTTC. The encoded protein is CASSEAGAGTYEQYF. The entire variable domain, with the rest obtained from reference TRBV2 and TRBJ2-7, is as follows: EPEVTQTPSHQVTQMGQEVILRCVPISNHLYFYWYRQILGQKVEFLVSFYNNEISEKSEIFDDQFSVERPDGSNFTLKIRSTKLEDSAMYFCASSEAGAGTYEQYFGPGTRLTVT.

This clonotype has ten or more counts. This chain connects TRBV11-2 to TRBJ2-1; D is ambiguous. The CDR3 is 13 amino acids. V lost 5 bases, J lost 10 bases, and 15 bases lay in between. Germline lookup yields CDR1 SGHAT and CDR2 FQNNGV. The CDR3 DNA sequence: TGTGCCAGCAGCCCCCGGTTGGCCGGAGAGCAGTTCTTC. Translating it yields CASSPRLAGEQFF.